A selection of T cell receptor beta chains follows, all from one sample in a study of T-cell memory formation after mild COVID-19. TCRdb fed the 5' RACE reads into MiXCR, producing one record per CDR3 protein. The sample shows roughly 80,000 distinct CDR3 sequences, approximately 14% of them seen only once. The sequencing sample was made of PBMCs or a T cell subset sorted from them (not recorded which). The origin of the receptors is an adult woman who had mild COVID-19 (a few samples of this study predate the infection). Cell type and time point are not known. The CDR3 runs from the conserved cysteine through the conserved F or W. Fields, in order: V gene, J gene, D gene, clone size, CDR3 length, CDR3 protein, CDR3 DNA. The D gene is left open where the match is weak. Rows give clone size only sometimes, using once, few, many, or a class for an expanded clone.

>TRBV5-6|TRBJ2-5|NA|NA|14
CASSWRVDQETQYF
TGTGCCAGCAGCTGGCGGGTAGACCAAGAGACCCAGTACTTC
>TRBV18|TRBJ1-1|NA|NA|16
CASSPGVRGMNTEAFF
TGTGCCAGCTCACCCGGGGTTAGGGGGATGAACACTGAAGCTTTCTTT
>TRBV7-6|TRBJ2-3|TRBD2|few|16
CASSFGAGEFTDTQYF
TGTGCCAGCAGCTTTGGAGCGGGAGAATTCACAGATACGCAGTATTTT
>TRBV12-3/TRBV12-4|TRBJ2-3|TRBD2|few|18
CASSSEGLAGVSTDTQYF
TGTGCCAGCAGTTCTGAAGGACTAGCGGGAGTGAGCACAGATACGCAGTATTTT
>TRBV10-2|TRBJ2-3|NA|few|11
CASSVADTQYF
TGCGCCAGCAGTGTCGCAGATACGCAGTATTTT
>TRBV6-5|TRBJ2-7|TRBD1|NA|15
CASSYRLTGNDEQYF
TGTGCCAGCAGTTACCGCCTGACAGGGAACGACGAGCAGTACTTC
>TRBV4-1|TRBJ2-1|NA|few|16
CASSQEGGGPYNEQFF
TGCGCCAGCAGCCAAGAAGGGGGGGGGCCCTACAATGAGCAGTTCTTC
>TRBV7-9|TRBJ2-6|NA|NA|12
CASRGQANVLTF
TGTGCCAGCAGGGGCCAGGCCAACGTCCTGACTTTC
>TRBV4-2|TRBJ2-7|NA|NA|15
CASSQEAGAGYEQYF
TGTGCCAGCAGCCAAGAAGCTGGGGCAGGCTACGAGCAGTACTTC
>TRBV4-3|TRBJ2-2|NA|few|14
CASSHFEGTGELFF
TGCGCCAGCAGCCATTTCGAGGGAACCGGGGAGCTGTTTTTT
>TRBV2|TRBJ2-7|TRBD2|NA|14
CASSAGTSTYEQYF
TGTGCCAGCAGTGCTGGGACTAGTACGTACGAGCAGTACTTC
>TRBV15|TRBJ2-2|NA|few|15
CATSRERGSTGELFF
TGTGCCACCAGCAGAGAACGGGGGAGCACCGGGGAGCTGTTTTTT
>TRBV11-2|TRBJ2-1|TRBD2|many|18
CASSLDPPTSGPYNEQFF
TGTGCCAGCAGCTTAGATCCCCCGACTAGCGGACCTTACAATGAGCAGTTCTTC
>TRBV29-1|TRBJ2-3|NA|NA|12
CSVGTPTDTQYF
TGCAGCGTCGGGACCCCCACAGATACGCAGTATTTT
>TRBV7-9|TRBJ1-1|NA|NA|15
CASSLESGAVSEAFF
TGTGCCAGCAGCTTAGAATCAGGGGCGGTAAGTGAAGCTTTCTTT
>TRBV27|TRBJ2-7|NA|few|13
CASSQSSPYEQYF
TGTGCCAGCTCCCAGTCAAGTCCCTACGAGCAGTACTTC
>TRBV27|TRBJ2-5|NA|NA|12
CASSWPAGTQYF
TGTGCCAGCAGTTGGCCGGCAGGGACCCAGTACTTC
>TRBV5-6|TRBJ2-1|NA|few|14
CASSLSQEFNEQFF
TGTGCCAGCAGCCTTAGCCAGGAGTTTAATGAGCAGTTCTTC
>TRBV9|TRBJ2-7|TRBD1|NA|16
CASSATGQVGLYEQYF
TGTGCCAGCAGCGCGACCGGACAGGTCGGGTTGTATGAGCAGTACTTC
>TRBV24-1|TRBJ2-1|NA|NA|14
CATSGAGERNEQFF
TGTGCCACCAGTGGGGCAGGGGAAAGAAATGAGCAGTTCTTC
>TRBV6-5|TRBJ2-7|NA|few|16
CAIRSGSGSSSYEQYF
TGTGCCATTAGAAGCGGGTCCGGGTCAAGCTCCTACGAGCAGTACTTC
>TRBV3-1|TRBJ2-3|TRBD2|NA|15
CASSRETSGDGPQYF
TGTGCCAGCAGCCGCGAGACTAGCGGGGACGGGCCGCAGTATTTT
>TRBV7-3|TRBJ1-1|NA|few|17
CASSPLGGVTGGTEAFF
TGTGCCAGCAGCCCCTTGGGGGGGGTGACCGGAGGCACTGAAGCTTTCTTT
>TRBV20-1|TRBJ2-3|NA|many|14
CSATNREGTDTQYF
TGCAGTGCTACCAACAGGGAAGGTACAGATACGCAGTATTTT
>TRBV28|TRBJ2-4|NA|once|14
CASRNPGAKNIQYF
TGTGCCAGCAGAAACCCGGGTGCCAAAAACATTCAGTACTTC
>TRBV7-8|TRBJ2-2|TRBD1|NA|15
CASSPPTGSTGELFF
TGTGCCAGCAGCCCGCCGACAGGGAGCACCGGGGAGCTGTTTTTT
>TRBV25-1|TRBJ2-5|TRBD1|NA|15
CASSERAGGQETQYF
TGTGCCAGCAGTGAACGGGCAGGGGGACAAGAGACCCAGTACTTC
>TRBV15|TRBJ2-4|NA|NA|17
CATSRGVTGLAKNIQYF
TGTGCCACCAGCAGAGGAGTGACAGGACTAGCCAAAAACATTCAGTACTTC
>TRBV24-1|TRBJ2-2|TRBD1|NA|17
CATSTMKGAGRTGELFF
TGTGCCACCAGTACCATGAAGGGGGCGGGTAGAACCGGGGAGCTGTTTTTT
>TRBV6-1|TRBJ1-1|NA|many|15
CASSEGRTFNTEAFF
TGTGCCAGCAGTGAGGGACGGACTTTCAACACTGAAGCTTTCTTT
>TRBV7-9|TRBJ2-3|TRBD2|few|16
CASSLGLAGEADTQYF
TGTGCCAGCAGCTTAGGACTAGCGGGAGAAGCAGATACGCAGTATTTT
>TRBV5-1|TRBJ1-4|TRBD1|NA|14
CASSLYGQGEKLFF
TGCGCCAGCAGCTTGTATGGACAGGGGGAAAAACTGTTTTTT
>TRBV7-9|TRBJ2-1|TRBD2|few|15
CASSFPGGVYNEQFF
TGTGCCAGCAGCTTTCCGGGAGGTGTATACAATGAGCAGTTCTTC
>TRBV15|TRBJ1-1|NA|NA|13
CAVAQAFGTEAFF
TGTGCCGTCGCACAGGCCTTCGGCACTGAAGCTTTCTTT
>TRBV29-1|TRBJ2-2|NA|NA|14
CSVGRTTNTGELFF
TGCAGCGTTGGGAGGACTACGAACACCGGGGAGCTGTTTTTT
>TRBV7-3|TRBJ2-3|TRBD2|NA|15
CASSPSGGSTDTQYF
TGTGCCAGCAGCCCCTCGGGGGGTAGCACAGATACGCAGTATTTT
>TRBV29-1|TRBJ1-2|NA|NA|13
CSVDEGLNYGYTF
TGCAGCGTTGATGAGGGGCTGAACTATGGCTACACCTTC
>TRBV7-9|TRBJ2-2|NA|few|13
CASRDSRAGELFF
TGTGCCAGCAGGGATTCCCGGGCCGGGGAGCTGTTTTTT
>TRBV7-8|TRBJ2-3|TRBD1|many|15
CASSLTGPITDTQYF
TGTGCCAGCAGCTTGACAGGGCCCATCACAGATACGCAGTATTTT
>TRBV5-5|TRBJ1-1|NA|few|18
CASSRLIPYSALNTEAFF
TGTGCCAGCAGCCGACTAATTCCTTATTCTGCTCTGAACACTGAAGCTTTCTTT
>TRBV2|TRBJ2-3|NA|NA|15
CASSQRISFTDTQYF
TGTGCCAGCAGTCAGCGGATCTCCTTCACAGATACGCAGTATTTT
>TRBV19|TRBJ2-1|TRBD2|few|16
CASSIGAGLFYNEQFF
TGTGCCAGTAGTATAGGAGCGGGACTCTTCTACAATGAGCAGTTCTTC
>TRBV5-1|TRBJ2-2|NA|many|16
CASSYPGAGNTGELFF
TGCGCCAGCAGCTATCCAGGGGCTGGGAACACCGGGGAGCTGTTTTTT
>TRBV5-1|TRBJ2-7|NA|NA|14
CASSLEQRGNEQYF
TGCGCCAGCAGCTTGGAACAGAGGGGCAACGAGCAGTACTTC